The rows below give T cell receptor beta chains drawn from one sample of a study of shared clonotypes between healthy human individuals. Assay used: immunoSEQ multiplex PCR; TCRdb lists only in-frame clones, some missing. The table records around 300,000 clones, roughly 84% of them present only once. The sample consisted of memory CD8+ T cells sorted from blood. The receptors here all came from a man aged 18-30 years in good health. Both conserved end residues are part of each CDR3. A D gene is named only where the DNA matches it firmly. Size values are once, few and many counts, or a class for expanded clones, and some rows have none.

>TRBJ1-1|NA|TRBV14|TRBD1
TGTGCCAGCAGCCTTGCCGGGACAGGGTTCTCTGAAGCTTTCTTT
CASSLAGTGFSEAFF
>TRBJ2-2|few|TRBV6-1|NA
TGTGCCAGCCTTCTCGGACTCTTCACCGGGGAGCTGTTTTTT
CASLLGLFTGELFF
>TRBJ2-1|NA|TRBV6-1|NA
TGTGCCAGCAGGGTTTGGGCGGCCTCCTACAATGAGCAGTTCTTC
CASRVWAASYNEQFF
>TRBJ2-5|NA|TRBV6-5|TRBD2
TGTGCCAGCAGGCTAGCGGGGGGGCAAGAGACCCAGTACTTC
CASRLAGGQETQYF
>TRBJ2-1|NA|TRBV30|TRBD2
TGTGCCTGGAGTGTGGCGGCGGGAGTCTGGGAGCAGTTCTTC
CAWSVAAGVWEQFF
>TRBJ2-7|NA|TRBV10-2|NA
TGCGCCAGCTGGGTGGGGCAGGCCTACGAGCAGTACTTC
CASWVGQAYEQYF
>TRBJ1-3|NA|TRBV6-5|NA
TGTGCCAGCAGTTACTCCCCCCAGTCTGGAAACACCATATATTTT
CASSYSPQSGNTIYF
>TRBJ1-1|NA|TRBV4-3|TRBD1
TGCGCCAGCAGCCAAAGCCCGACAGGGTCGGGCACTGAAGCTTTCTTT
CASSQSPTGSGTEAFF
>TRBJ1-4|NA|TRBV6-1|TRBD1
TGTGCCACCGGTGAGCGTGCCAAAAGGGACAGCGAAAAACTGTTTTTT
CATGERAKRDSEKLFF
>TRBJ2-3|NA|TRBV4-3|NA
TGCGCCAGCAGCCAAGATCGGCTAGCGCGGACAGATACGCAGTATTTT
CASSQDRLARTDTQYF
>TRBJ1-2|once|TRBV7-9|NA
TGTGCCAGCAGCTTATCCCAGGGGACTTTCTATGGCTACACCTTC
CASSLSQGTFYGYTF
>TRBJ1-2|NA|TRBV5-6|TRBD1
TGTGCCAGCAGCTCGACAGGGGTCTATGGCTACACCTTC
CASSSTGVYGYTF
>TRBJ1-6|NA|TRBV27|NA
TGTGCCAGCAGTTTGGAGGGGACCCGGGATTCACCCCTCCACTTT
CASSLEGTRDSPLHF
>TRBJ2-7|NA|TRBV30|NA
TGTGCCTGGAGTCGAGGTCTCGAGCAGTACTTC
CAWSRGLEQYF
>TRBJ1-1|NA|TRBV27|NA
TGTGCCAGCAGTTTGACTTCGAACACTGAAGCTTTCTTT
CASSLTSNTEAFF
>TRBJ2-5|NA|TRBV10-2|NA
TGCGCCAGCACGATATCGCGCTCCCAAGAGACCCAGTACTTC
CASTISRSQETQYF
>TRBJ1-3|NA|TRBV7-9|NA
TGTGCCAGCAGTTCCACTGGAAACACCATATATTTT
CASSSTGNTIYF
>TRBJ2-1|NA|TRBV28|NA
TGTGCCAGCAGTTCGCCCCGCGCAGGGGCCCATGAGCAGTTCTTC
CASSSPRAGAHEQFF
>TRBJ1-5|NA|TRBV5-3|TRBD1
TGTGCCAGAAGACGGGACAGGGGGCTTGATCAGCCCCAGCATTTT
CARRRDRGLDQPQHF
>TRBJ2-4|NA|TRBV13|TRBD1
TGTGCCAGCAGCTGGACAGGGGAGCAGGCCAAAAACATTCAGTACTTC
CASSWTGEQAKNIQYF
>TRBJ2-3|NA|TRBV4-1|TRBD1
TGCGCCAGCAGCCATCTAGTTGGACAGGGGTTAGATACGCAGTATTTT
CASSHLVGQGLDTQYF
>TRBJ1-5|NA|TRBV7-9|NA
TGTGCCAGCAGCCCTTCGGAGACAGATCAGCCCCAGCATTTT
CASSPSETDQPQHF
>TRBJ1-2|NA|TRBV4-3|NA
TGCGCCAGCAGATACAAGGTGGGAATCTCCTGGGGCTACACCTTC
CASRYKVGISWGYTF
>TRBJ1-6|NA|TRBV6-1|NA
TGTGCCAGCAGTGAAGCGCCTAAGGGCTTGGATTCACCCCTCCACTTT
CASSEAPKGLDSPLHF
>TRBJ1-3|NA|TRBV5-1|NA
TGCGCCAGCAGCTTGGACGGTGGCTCGGGAAACACCATATATTTT
CASSLDGGSGNTIYF
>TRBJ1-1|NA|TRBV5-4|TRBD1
TGTGCCAGCAGCTTCCGGGACAGGCTTGAAGCTTTCTTT
CASSFRDRLEAFF
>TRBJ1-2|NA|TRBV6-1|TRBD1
TGTGCCAGTCAGGGGGCAGCTAACTATGGCTACACCTTC
CASQGAANYGYTF
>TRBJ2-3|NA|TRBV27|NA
TGTGCCAGCAGTTTAGCCAGGCTCACAGATACGCAGTATTTT
CASSLARLTDTQYF
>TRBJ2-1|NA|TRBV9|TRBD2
TGTGCCAGCAGCGTATCCAGGGGTAGCGGGAGCTCCTACAATGAGCAGTTCTTC
CASSVSRGSGSSYNEQFF
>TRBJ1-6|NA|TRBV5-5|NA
TGTGCCAGCAGCTTCCCCACAGGGAGCTCCTATAATTCACCCCTCCACTTT
CASSFPTGSSYNSPLHF
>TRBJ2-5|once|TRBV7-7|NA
TGTGCTAGCAGCTTAGTGGGGGAAGAGACCCAGTACTTC
CASSLVGEETQYF
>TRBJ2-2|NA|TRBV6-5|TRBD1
TGTGCCAGCAGTTCGACAGGGGTGGGGAATCTGTTTTTT
CASSSTGVGNLFF
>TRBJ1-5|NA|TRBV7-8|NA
TGTGCCAGCAGCGCCCAGGGGTGGGGACAGCCCCAGCATTTT
CASSAQGWGQPQHF
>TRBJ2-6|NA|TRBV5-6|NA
TGTGCCAGCACCTTACCCGCTCTTAGCTCTGGGGCCAACGTCCTGACTTTC
CASTLPALSSGANVLTF
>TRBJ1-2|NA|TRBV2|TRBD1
TGTGCCAGCAGTGAAGCGGGACAGGGTATCTATGGCTACACCTTC
CASSEAGQGIYGYTF
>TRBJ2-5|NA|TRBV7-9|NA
TGTGCCAGCAGTCGACAGGCGTCACAAGAGACCCAGTACTTC
CASSRQASQETQYF
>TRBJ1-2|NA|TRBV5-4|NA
TGTGCCAGCAGCTTGGGGAGTCATGGCTACACCTTC
CASSLGSHGYTF
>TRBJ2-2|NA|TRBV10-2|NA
TGCGCCGGCATAGCGGAGAACACCGGGGAGCTGTTTTTT
CAGIAENTGELFF
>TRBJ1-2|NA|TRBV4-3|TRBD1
TGCGCCAGCAGCCACCGCTTCCGGGACAGGGGGCACCAGAACTATGGCTACACCTTC
CASSHRFRDRGHQNYGYTF
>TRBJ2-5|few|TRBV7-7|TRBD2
TGTGCTAGCAGCTTAGGAGTCGGGGGGTGGCAAGAGACCCAGTACTTC
CASSLGVGGWQETQYF
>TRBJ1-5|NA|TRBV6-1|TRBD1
TGTGCCAGCAGTGTCCAGGGGGGGAGTCAGCCCCAGCATTTT
CASSVQGGSQPQHF
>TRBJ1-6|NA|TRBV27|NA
TGTGCCAGCAGCCCACCCGACAATGTAGGATCACCCCTCCACTTT
CASSPPDNVGSPLHF
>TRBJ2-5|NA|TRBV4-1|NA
TGCGCCAGCAGCCAAGTCCAGGGGGAGACCCAGTACTTC
CASSQVQGETQYF
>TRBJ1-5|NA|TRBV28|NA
TGTGCCAGCAGTCTCACCCGCGGAGGGAGTCGGCCCCAGCATTTT
CASSLTRGGSRPQHF
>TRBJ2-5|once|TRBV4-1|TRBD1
TGCGCCAGCAGCCAAGTTCCGGACAGGGGCCAAGAGACCCAGTACTTC
CASSQVPDRGQETQYF
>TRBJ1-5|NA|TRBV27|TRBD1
TGTGCCAGCAGTTCATCGACAGGGGGCAAACAGCCCCAGCATTTT
CASSSSTGGKQPQHF